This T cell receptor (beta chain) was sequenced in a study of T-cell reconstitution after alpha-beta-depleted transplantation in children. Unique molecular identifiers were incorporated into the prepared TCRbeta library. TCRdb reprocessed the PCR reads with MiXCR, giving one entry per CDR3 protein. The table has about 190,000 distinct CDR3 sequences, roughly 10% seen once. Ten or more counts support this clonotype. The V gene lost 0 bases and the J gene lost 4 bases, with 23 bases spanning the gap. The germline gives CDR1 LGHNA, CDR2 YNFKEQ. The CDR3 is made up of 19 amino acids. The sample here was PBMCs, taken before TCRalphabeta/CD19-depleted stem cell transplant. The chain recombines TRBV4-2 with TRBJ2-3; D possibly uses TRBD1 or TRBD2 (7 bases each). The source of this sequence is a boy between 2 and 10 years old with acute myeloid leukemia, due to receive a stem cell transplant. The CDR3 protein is CASSQEGGGGGGVADTQYF. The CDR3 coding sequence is TGTGCCAGCAGCCAAGAAGGGGGCGGGGGCGGGGGAGTGGCAGATACGCAGTATTTT.